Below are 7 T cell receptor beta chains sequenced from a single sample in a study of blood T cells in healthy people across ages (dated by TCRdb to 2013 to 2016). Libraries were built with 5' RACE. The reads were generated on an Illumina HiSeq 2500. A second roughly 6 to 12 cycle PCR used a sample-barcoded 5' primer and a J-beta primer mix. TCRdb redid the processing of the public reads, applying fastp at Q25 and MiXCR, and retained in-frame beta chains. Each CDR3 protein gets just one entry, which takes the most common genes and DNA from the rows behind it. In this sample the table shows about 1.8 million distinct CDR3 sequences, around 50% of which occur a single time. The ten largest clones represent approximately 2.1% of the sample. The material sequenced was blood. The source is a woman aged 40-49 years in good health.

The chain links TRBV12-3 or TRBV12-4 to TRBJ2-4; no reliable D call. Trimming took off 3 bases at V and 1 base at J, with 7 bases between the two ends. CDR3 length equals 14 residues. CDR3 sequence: CASSLRSAKNIQYF. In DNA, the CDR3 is TGTGCCAGCAGTTTGAGAAGTGCCAAAAACATTCAGTACTTC.

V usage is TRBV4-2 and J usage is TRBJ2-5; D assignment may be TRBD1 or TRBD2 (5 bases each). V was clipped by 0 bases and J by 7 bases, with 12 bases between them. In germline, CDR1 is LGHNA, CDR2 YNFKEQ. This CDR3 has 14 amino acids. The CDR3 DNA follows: TGTGCCAGCAGCCAAGACGCTGGGACCGCGACCCAGTACTTC. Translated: CASSQDAGTATQYF.

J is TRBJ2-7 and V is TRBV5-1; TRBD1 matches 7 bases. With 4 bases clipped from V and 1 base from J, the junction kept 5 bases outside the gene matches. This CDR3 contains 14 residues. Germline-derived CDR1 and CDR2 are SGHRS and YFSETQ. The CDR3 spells CASSRDSGSYEQYF. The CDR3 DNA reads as TGCGCCAGCAGCCGGGACAGCGGATCCTACGAGCAGTACTTC. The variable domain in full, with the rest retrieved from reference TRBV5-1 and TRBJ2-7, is KAGVTQTPRYLIKTRGQQVTLSCSPISGHRSVSWYQQTPGQGLQFLFEYFSETQRNKGNFPGRFSGRQFSNSRSEMNVSTLELGDSALYLCASSRDSGSYEQYFGPGTRLTVT.

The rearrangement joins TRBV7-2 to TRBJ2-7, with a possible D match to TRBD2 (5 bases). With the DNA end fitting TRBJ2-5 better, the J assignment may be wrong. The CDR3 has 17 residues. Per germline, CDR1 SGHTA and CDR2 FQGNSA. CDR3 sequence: CASSLSGAGLPIETQYF. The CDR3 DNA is TGTGCCAGCAGCTTAAGCGGTGCGGGCTTACCTATTGAGACCCAGTACTTC.

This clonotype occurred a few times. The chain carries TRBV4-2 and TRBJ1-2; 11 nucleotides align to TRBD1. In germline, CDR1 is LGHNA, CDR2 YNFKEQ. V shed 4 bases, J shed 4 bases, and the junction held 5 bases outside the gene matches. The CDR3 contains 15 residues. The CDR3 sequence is CASSPDRGRTYGYTF. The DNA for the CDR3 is TGTGCCAGCAGCCCGGACAGGGGGCGAACCTATGGCTACACCTTC.

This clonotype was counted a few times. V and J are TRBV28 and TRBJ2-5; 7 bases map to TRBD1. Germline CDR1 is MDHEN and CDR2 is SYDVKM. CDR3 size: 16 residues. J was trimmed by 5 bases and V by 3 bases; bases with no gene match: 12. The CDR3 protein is CASSFIAEGASETQYF. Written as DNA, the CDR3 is TGTGCCAGCAGTTTCATCGCAGAGGGGGCAAGCGAGACCCAGTACTTC. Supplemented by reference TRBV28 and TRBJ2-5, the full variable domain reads DVKVTQSSRYLVKRTGEKVFLECVQDMDHENMFWYRQDPGLGLRLIYFSYDVKMKEKGDIPEGYSVSREKKERFSLILESASTNQTSMYLCASSFIAEGASETQYFGPGTRLLVL.

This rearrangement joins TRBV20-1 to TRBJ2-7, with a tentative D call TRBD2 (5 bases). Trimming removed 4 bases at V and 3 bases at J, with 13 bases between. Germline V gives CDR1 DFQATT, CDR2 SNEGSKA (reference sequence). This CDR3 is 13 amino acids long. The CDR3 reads CSATYQRSYEQYF. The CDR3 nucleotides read TGCAGTGCTACCTACCAGCGGAGCTACGAGCAGTACTTC.